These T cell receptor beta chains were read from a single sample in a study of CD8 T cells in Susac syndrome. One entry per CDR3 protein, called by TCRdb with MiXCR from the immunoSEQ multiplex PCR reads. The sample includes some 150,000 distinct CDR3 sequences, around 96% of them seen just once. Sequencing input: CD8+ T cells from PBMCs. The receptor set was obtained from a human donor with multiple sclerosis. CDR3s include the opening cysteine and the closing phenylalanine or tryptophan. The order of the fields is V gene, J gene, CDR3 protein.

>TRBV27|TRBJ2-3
CASSPGTGITDTQYF
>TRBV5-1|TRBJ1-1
CASSLVEGTEAFF
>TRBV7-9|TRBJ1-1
CASTVDFNTEAFF
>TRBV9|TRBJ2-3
CASSALNPPRGAQYF
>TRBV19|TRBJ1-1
CASSPKDRDTEAFF
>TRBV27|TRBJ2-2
CASSIGTQNTGELFF
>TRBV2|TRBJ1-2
CASRGTVDGYTF
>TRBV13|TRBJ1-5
CASSFRGFSHQPQHF
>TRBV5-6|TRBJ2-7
CASSLGTGGYEQYF
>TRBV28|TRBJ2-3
CASTGTSRPDTQYF
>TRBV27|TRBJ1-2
CASSSGISYTF
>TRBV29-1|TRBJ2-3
CSVATGGTTDTQYF
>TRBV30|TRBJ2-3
CAWSAEGQGAPDTQYF
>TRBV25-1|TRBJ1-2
CASSTSGGGARGYTF
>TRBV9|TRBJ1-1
CASSGPEGREAFF
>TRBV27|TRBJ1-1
CASSLAGTNTEAFF
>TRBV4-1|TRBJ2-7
CASSQAGGRSYEQYF
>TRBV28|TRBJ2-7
CASSPNNYEQYF
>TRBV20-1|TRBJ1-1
CSARDLGTEAFF
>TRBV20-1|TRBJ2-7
CSARDSRGWATEQYF
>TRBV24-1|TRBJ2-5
CATSDFPTSETQYF
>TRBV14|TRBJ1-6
CASSQVTSPLHF
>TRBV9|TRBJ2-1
CASSVDIYGGNEQFF
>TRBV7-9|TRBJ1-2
CASSLVGEEGYTF
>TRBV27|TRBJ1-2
CASSADRVYGYTF
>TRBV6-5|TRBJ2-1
CASRLTSGGRHEQFF
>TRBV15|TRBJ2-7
CATSGRQGDYEQYF
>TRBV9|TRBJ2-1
CASSVSGPNNEQFF
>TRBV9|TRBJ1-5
CASSEQGSNQPQHF
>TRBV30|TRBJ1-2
CASHREANYGYTF
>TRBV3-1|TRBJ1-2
CASSLGTGGARGYGYTF
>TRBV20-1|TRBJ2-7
CSATMNRAAYEQYF
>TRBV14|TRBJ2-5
CASSQEGFQETQYF
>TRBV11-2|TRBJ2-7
CASSPPLHPYYEQYF
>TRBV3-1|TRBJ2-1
CASSHQDRVLSFREQFF
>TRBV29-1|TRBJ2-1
CSSAPHASDGQFF
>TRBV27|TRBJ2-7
CASGVGEQYF
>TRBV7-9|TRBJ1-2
CASSHATPTDRRYGYTF
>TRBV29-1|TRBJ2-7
CSVESRSEEGYEQYF
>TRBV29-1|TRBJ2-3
CSIVGSGFSTDTQYF
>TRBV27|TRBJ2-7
CASSSQGRIPPYEQYF
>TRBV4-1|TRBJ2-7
CASSQGVTASYEQYF
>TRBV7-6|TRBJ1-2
CASSLGSGQGANYGYTF
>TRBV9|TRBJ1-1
CASSAAQTKAEAFF
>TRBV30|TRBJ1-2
CAWSDADGAADGYTF
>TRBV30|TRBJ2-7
CAWSVGNDYEQYF
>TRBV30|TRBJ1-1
CAWILNTEAFF
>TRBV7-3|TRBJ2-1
CASSHARTSRKNEQFF
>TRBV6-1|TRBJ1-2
CASSEGTAYGYTF
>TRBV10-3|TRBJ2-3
CAISDSGYDTQYF
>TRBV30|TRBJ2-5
CAYYGHLEGETQYF
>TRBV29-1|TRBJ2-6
CSVEDRLLSGANVLTF
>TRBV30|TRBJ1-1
CAWTARGSMNTEAFF
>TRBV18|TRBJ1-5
CASSPRVTVNQPQHF
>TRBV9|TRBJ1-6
CASSVGWGSQGALHF
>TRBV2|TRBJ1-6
CASGTRPLHF
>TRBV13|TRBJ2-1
CASSSPTARDNEQFF
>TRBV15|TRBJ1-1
CATSRDKRTGAFF